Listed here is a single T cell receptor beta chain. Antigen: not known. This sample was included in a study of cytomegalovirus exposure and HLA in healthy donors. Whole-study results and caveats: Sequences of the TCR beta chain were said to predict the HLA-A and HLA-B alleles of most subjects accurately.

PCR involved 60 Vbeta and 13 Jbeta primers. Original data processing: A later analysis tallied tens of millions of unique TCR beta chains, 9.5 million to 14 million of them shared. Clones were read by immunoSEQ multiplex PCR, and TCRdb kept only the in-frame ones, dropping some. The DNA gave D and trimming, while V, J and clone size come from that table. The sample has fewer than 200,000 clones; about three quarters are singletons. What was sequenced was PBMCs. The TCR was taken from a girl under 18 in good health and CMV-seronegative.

CDR3 sequence reads: CASSLDSSGNTIYF. The CDR3 bases are TGTGCCAGCAGTCTGGACAGTTCTGGAAACACCATATATTTT. The chain uses TRBV6-1 and TRBJ1-3, with D perhaps matching TRBD1 (6 bases). The CDR3 extends over 14 amino acids. V shed 5 bases and J shed 1 base, with 9 bases lying between them. Germline loops: CDR1 MNHNS, CDR2 SASEGT.